Following are 18 T cell receptor beta chains from one sample sequenced in a study of blood T cell repertoires in COVID-19 (dated by TCRdb to the early 2020s). The library was generated by the immunoSEQ multiplex PCR assay. Imported from immuneACCESS, the table was reduced by TCRdb to in-frame sequences with V and J called. These copies leave out some clones; in studies compared against another copy, an unresolved V gene accounts for under half, and the cause of the remainder is not known. In all, the sample holds around 170,000 clones, and 78% of those were seen once. About 14% of the sample is taken by the ten largest. The sequenced sample consisted of peripheral blood. These TCRs come from a woman over 75 with acute or convalescent COVID-19.

The genes are TRBV30 and TRBJ1-2; possible D gene TRBD1, 6 bases. CDR1 GTSNPN and CDR2 SVGIG come from the germline V gene (reference sequence). V lost 2 bases and J lost 7, with 14 bases in between. The CDR3 runs to 13 residues. In DNA form, the CDR3 reads TGTGCCTGGAGTATGGGGGGGCGGGTTGGCTACACCTTC. This encodes CAWSMGGRVGYTF.

This clone is a singleton in its sample. The V gene is TRBV28, the J gene TRBJ2-6; tentative D call: TRBD2 (5 bases). The CDR3 covers 15 residues. V was cut by 6 bases and J by 3 bases, with 12 bases left in between. CDR1 MDHEN and CDR2 SYDVKM come from the germline V gene. The CDR3 coding sequence is TGTGCCAGCAGGTCGGCGGGCGGTGGGGCCAACGTCCTGACTTTC. Translating gives CASRSAGGGANVLTF.

The V gene is TRBV30, the J gene TRBJ1-4, with unresolved D. The V gene lost 0 bases and the J gene lost 4 bases, with 12 bases spanning the gap. This CDR3 is built from 15 residues. The germline V gene has CDR1 GTSNPN and CDR2 SVGIG (reference sequence). DNA for the CDR3: TGTGCCTGGAGTGTACGCTGGCCTTATAATGAAAAACTGTTTTTT. Protein: CAWSVRWPYNEKLFF.

Written as DNA, the CDR3 is TGCGCCAGCAGCCAAGATAGGCAGCGGGCGCTTTACAATGAGCAGTTCTTC. Its protein is CASSQDRQRALYNEQFF. This rearrangement joins TRBV4-1 to TRBJ2-1, with a weak D call TRBD2 (6 bases). The V end lost 0 bases, the J end lost 4 bases, and 16 bases lay between the germline ends. From germline, CDR1 is MGHRA and CDR2 YSYEKL. The CDR3 runs 17 residues.

This chain links TRBV27 with TRBJ1-2; 7 bases line up with TRBD1. Germline V gene lookup returns CDR1 MNHEY and CDR2 SMNVEV (reference sequence). The CDR3 consists of 16 residues. The ends lost 6 bases at V and 8 bases at J; junction bases unmatched: 18. The CDR3 nucleotides are TGTGCCAGCAGACCGCCCGGGACAGCGCCAATAATGGGCTACACCTTC. This translates into CASRPPGTAPIMGYTF.

This CDR3 reads CASSRPGGEAFF. The CDR3 DNA reads TGTGCCAGCAGTCGACCAGGGGGGGAAGCTTTCTTT. The genes are TRBV6-5 and TRBJ1-1, with TRBD1 identical over 7 bases. The CDR3 is 12 amino acids. Per germline, CDR1 MNHEY and CDR2 SVGAGI. V gave up 5 bases and J gave up 8 bases; unmatched junction bases: 5.

This clone occurred a few times. The V and J genes are TRBV12-3 or TRBV12-4 and TRBJ1-2, with 9 bases identical to TRBD1. This CDR3 is built from 13 residues. With V trimmed by 6 bases and J by 7 bases, 6 bases remained unmatched. The CDR3 nucleotides read TGTGCCAGCAGCCTAGGACAGGGGATTGGCTACACCTTC. It specifies CASSLGQGIGYTF.

The rearrangement links TRBV6-6 to TRBJ1-5, with 8 bases that match TRBD1. The CDR3 runs to 14 residues. Germline V gene sequence: CDR1 MNHNY, CDR2 SVGAGI (reference sequence). J lost 4 bases, V lost 6 bases, and 5 bases had no gene match. The CDR3 loop reads CASRPGQGNQPQHF. Written as DNA, the CDR3 is TGTGCCAGCAGACCTGGACAGGGTAATCAGCCCCAGCATTTT.

CDR3 sequence (DNA): TGTGCCAGCAGCCAAGGAGGAATCTTCCGGGCTAGCACCGTCGAGCAGTACTTC. This codes for CASSQGGIFRASTVEQYF. This rearrangement joins TRBV3-1 (or the pseudogene TRBV3-2) to TRBJ2-7; D might be TRBD2 (5 bases). Looked up from germline, CDR1 is LGHDT and CDR2 is YNNKEL (reference sequence). The V end lost 1 base, the J end lost 6 bases, and 25 bases lay between the germline ends. The CDR3 has 18 residues.

V gene TRBV3-1 (or the pseudogene TRBV3-2) combines with J gene TRBJ1-6, with unresolved D. V was pared by 6 bases and J by 8 bases, with 11 bases between. This CDR3 is built from 13 residues. In germline, CDR1 is LGHDT, CDR2 YNNKEL (reference sequence). The CDR3 loop reads CASSREIDSPLHF. The CDR3 DNA is TGTGCCAGCAGTCGGGAGATTGATTCACCCCTCCACTTT.

This clone was found a few times. The chain uses TRBV6-1 and TRBJ1-2; unclear D gene. Deletions cut 2 bases from V and 1 base from J, with 11 bases between. The CDR3 spans 15 residues. The germline V gene encodes CDR1 MNHNS and CDR2 SASEGT. The CDR3 is CASSELMILNYGYTF. As DNA, the CDR3 is TGTGCCAGCAGTGAACTTATGATACTTAACTATGGCTACACCTTC.

The CDR3 here is CASSHGTANEKLFF. CDR3 nucleotide sequence: TGTGCCAGCAGCCATGGGACAGCTAATGAAAAACTGTTTTTT. This chain uses TRBV3-1 (or the pseudogene TRBV3-2) with TRBJ1-4; 7 bases line up with TRBD1. The CDR3 extends over 14 amino acids. Trimming removed 3 bases from V and 3 bases from J; junction bases left unmatched: 1. Germline loops: CDR1 LGHDT, CDR2 YNNKEL (reference sequence).

This clone has only one observation. J is TRBJ2-7 and V is TRBV4-1; TRBD1 is a possible D gene (5 bases). Trimming cost V 1 base and J 2 bases, with 12 bases left between them. Germline CDR1 reads MGHRA; CDR2 reads YSYEKL. This CDR3 has 15 amino acids. The CDR3 coding sequence is TGCGCCAGCAGCCAAGGTTATCAGGGCCCCTACGAGCAGTACTTC. Residues: CASSQGYQGPYEQYF.

V is TRBV28 and J is TRBJ1-2; 8 bases match TRBD1. With 6 bases clipped from V and 7 bases from J, the junction kept 7 bases outside the gene matches. Germline V gene sequence: CDR1 MDHEN, CDR2 SYDVKM. The CDR3 totals 13 residues. The DNA for the CDR3 is TGTGCCAGCAGACTTCCGACAGGGGCTGGCTACACCTTC. Translation: CASRLPTGAGYTF.

V usage is TRBV7-2 and J usage is TRBJ2-2; 11 bases align to TRBD2. J lost 4 bases, V lost 3 bases, and 4 bases had no gene match. Germline V gives CDR1 SGHTA, CDR2 FQGNSA. The CDR3 extends over 16 amino acids. DNA for the CDR3: TGTGCCAGCAGCTTTGAGCTAGCGGGAGGCACCGGGGAGCTGTTTTTT. Translation: CASSFELAGGTGELFF.

J is TRBJ2-1 and V is TRBV28; the D gene is possibly TRBD1 (6 bases). This CDR3 spans 15 amino acids. The V end was cut by 2 bases, the J end by 5 bases, with 13 bases between. Looked up from germline, CDR1 is MDHEN and CDR2 is SYDVKM. CDR3 bases: TGTGCCAGCAGTTTAAGGGTAGGGGGTCACAATGAGCAGTTCTTC. This gives the protein CASSLRVGGHNEQFF.

The V and J genes are TRBV19 and TRBJ1-5, with a tentative D call TRBD1 (6 bases). CDR3 length equals 16 residues. The germline CDR1 and CDR2 sequences are LNHDA and SQIVND (reference sequence). The ends were cut back, 5 bases at V and 5 bases at J, with 19 bases in the middle. Here the CDR3 reads CASSPVGGAVDQPQHF. The CDR3 nucleotides read TGTGCCAGTAGTCCAGTTGGGGGGGCTGTTGATCAGCCCCAGCATTTT.

V usage is TRBV5-6 and J usage is TRBJ1-1; weak D call: TRBD1 (5 bases). The germline V gene encodes CDR1 SGHDT and CDR2 YYEEEE. Between the trimmed V and J ends, which lost 0 bases and 4 bases, there was a span of 10 bases. CDR3 length equals 14 residues. The CDR3 bases are TGTGCCAGCAGCTTGGGCGGGGGTCCCACTGAAGCTTTCTTT. This translates into CASSLGGGPTEAFF.